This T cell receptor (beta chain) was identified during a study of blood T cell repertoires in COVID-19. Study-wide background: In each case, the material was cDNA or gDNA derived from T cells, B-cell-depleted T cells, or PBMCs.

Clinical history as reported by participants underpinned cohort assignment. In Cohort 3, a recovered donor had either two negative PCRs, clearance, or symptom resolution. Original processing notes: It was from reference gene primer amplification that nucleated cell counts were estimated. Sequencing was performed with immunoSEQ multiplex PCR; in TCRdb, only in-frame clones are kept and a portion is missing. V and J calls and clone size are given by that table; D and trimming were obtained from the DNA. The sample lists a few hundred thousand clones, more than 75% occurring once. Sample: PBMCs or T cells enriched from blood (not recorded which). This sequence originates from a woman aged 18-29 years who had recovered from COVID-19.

Here the CDR3 reads CASSQVGASVHHRSYNEQFF. CDR3 nucleotides: TGTGCCAGCAGCCAAGTAGGAGCTAGCGTTCATCATCGTTCCTACAATGAGCAGTTCTTC. The V call is TRBV3-1 (or the pseudogene TRBV3-2), the J call TRBJ2-1; D is possibly TRBD2 (6 bases). Trimming pared 1 base from V and 1 base from J, leaving 23 bases between. Germline V gives CDR1 LGHDT, CDR2 YNNKEL (reference sequence). The CDR3 has 20 amino acids.